What follows are 10 T cell receptor beta chains derived from one specimen sequenced in a study of blood T cell repertoires in COVID-19. Some clones are missing from TCRdb's copy, which holds only in-frame ones; the method was immunoSEQ multiplex PCR. The sample contains about 320,000 clones, over 85% of which appear only once. The specimen was peripheral blood. These receptors all come from a woman in her thirties with COVID-19, enrolled during active disease.

The chain carries TRBV18 and TRBJ1-1; 9 bases line up with TRBD1. This CDR3 comprises 15 residues. Trimming removed 5 bases from V and 5 bases from J; junction bases left unmatched: 9. Germline values: CDR1 KGHSH, CDR2 LQKENI. CDR3 amino acids: CASSEQGARRTEAFF. The CDR3 nucleotides read TGTGCCAGCTCAGAACAGGGGGCGAGACGGACTGAAGCTTTCTTT.

The V gene is TRBV5-4, the J gene TRBJ2-3, with 10 bases fitting TRBD2. Germline V gene data show CDR1 as SGHNT and CDR2 as YYREEE (reference sequence). CDR3 length equals 17 residues. V gave up 2 bases and J gave up 0 bases; unmatched junction bases: 6. In DNA form, the CDR3 reads TGTGCCAGCAGCTTCCCTAGCGGGGGCTATAGCACAGATACGCAGTATTTT. This encodes CASSFPSGGYSTDTQYF. The variable domain in full, completed from reference TRBV5-4 and TRBJ2-3, reads ETGVTQSPTHLIKTRGQQVTLRCSSQSGHNTVSWYQQALGQGPQFIFQYYREEENGRGNFPPRFSGLQFPNYSSELNVNALELDDSALYLCASSFPSGGYSTDTQYFGPGTRLTVL.

The J gene is TRBJ2-5, the V gene TRBV20-1; the D is unclear. The CDR3 is made up of 11 amino acids. The germline CDR1 and CDR2 sequences are DFQATT and SNEGSKA (reference sequence). V was trimmed by 5 bases and J by 3 bases, leaving 7 bases between them. CDR3 DNA sequence: TGCAGTGCTGAAACTAAAGAGACCCAGTACTTC. Encoded protein: CSAETKETQYF.

In this sample, this clone turned up a few times. This chain connects TRBV28 to TRBJ1-1; the match to TRBD1 covers 7 bases. V lost 5 bases and J lost 0; bases outside the gene matches: 9. Germline loops: CDR1 MDHEN, CDR2 SYDVKM. There are 16 residues in the CDR3. The CDR3 region has the DNA TGTGCCAGCAGTCGACAGGGCGCGAACTTGAACACTGAAGCTTTCTTT. Translating gives CASSRQGANLNTEAFF.

Only one count was recorded for this clone. Other DNA sequences of this sample code for an identical CDR3. The V gene is TRBV6-1, the J gene TRBJ2-7; D uncertain. Per germline, CDR1 MNHNS and CDR2 SASEGT. Trimming pared 1 base from V and 2 bases from J, leaving 6 bases between. This CDR3 is built from 13 residues. CDR3: CASSEGRTYEQYF. In DNA, the CDR3 is TGTGCCAGCAGTGAAGGGCGGACCTACGAGCAGTACTTC.

The chain combines TRBV3-1 (or the pseudogene TRBV3-2) with TRBJ2-3; unclear D gene. Per the germline V gene, CDR1 is LGHDT and CDR2 is YNNKEL (reference sequence). CDR3 size: 11 residues. V was clipped by 6 bases and J by 3 bases, with 4 bases between them. The CDR3 loop reads CASSITDTQYF. CDR3 coding DNA: TGTGCCAGCAGTATAACAGATACGCAGTATTTT.

The V call is TRBV7-2, the J call TRBJ2-7; TRBD2 might be the D (5 bases). V lost 5 bases to trimming and J lost 2 bases, with 13 bases between them. Germline V gene lookup returns CDR1 SGHTA and CDR2 FQGNSA. This CDR3 has 14 residues. The CDR3 here is CASSPPGVPYEQYF. The CDR3 DNA reads TGTGCCAGCAGCCCCCCCGGGGTTCCCTACGAGCAGTACTTC.

This rearrangement joins TRBV3-1 (or the pseudogene TRBV3-2) to TRBJ1-6; 7 bases match TRBD1. Germline CDR1 is LGHDT and CDR2 is YNNKEL (reference sequence). This CDR3 is 15 amino acids long. V trimming: 1 base; J trimming: 4 bases; junction bases outside the gene matches: 1. CDR3 nucleotide sequence: TGTGCCAGCAGCCAAGGGACAGGTTATAATTCACCCCTCCACTTT. This encodes CASSQGTGYNSPLHF.

The V gene is TRBV5-1, the J gene TRBJ2-5; 14 nucleotides match TRBD2. Trimming removed 0 bases from V and 9 bases from J; junction bases left unmatched: 7. CDR3 length equals 16 residues. Germline-derived CDR1 and CDR2 are SGHRS and YFSETQ. The CDR3 is CASSLGGLAGDMPQYF. The CDR3 DNA reads as TGCGCCAGCAGCTTGGGGGGACTAGCGGGGGACATGCCCCAGTACTTC.

Here the CDR3 reads CASSSTPRTGANYGYTF. As DNA, the CDR3 is TGTGCCAGCAGTTCCACACCTCGGACAGGAGCTAACTATGGCTACACCTTC. The chain links TRBV27 to TRBJ1-2, with 7 bases that match TRBD1. Per the germline V gene, CDR1 is MNHEY and CDR2 is SMNVEV (reference sequence). The junction had 11 bases not matched to a gene; V was cut back by 4 bases and J by 0 bases. There are 17 residues in the CDR3.